The next 17 T cell receptor beta chains were all read from a single sample in a study of early T cells in non-severe SARS-CoV-2 infection. TCRdb re-derived calls from the 5' RACE reads in MiXCR, one entry per CDR3 protein. The data contain approximately 30,000 distinct CDR3 sequences, 7.1% of them singletons. The sequences come from whole blood, collected at baseline. All receptors derive from an adult who was a healthcare worker with PCR-confirmed SARS-CoV-2 infection or an uninfected control (not recorded which).

This chain links TRBV28 with TRBJ2-7, with D possibly TRBD1 on 6 matching bases. The germline CDR1 and CDR2 sequences are MDHEN and SYDVKM. Deletions cut 1 base from V and 2 bases from J, with 12 bases between. This CDR3 has 15 residues. CDR3 sequence: CASSLLSDSAYEQYF. The DNA for the CDR3 is TGTGCCAGCAGTTTATTATCGGACAGCGCCTACGAGCAGTACTTC.

This clonotype was seen many times. The chain uses TRBV7-3 and TRBJ2-3; either TRBD1 or TRBD2 may supply D (6 bases each). Trimming stripped 8 bases from V and 2 bases from J, with 11 bases between. This CDR3 has 13 residues. CDR1 and CDR2 (germline): SGHTA, FQGTGA. CDR3 sequence (DNA): TGTGCCAGCGCCGGGGGCTTCACAGATACGCAGTATTTT. Translated, it gives CASAGGFTDTQYF.

This clonotype appeared a few times. The chain links TRBV24-1 to TRBJ2-7; TRBD1 agrees at 8 bases. CDR1 KGHDR and CDR2 SFDVKD come from the germline V gene. Losses at the gene ends were 3 bases for V and 1 base for J; bases not matched to a gene: 7. CDR3 length equals 16 residues. The CDR3 coding sequence is TGTGCCACCAGTGATCCTCGGACAGGGAGTTCCTACGAGCAGTACTTC. This codes for CATSDPRTGSSYEQYF.

This clonotype was detected ten times or more. V usage is TRBV7-9 and J usage is TRBJ2-1; D is perhaps TRBD2 (6 bases). Looked up from germline, CDR1 is SEHNR and CDR2 is FQNEAQ (reference sequence). The V end lost 1 base, the J end lost 7 bases, and 11 bases lay between the germline ends. The CDR3 sequence is 14 residues long. The CDR3 region is CASSLERERNEQFF. CDR3 nucleotide sequence: TGTGCCAGCAGCTTAGAACGGGAGCGGAATGAGCAGTTCTTC.

This clonotype was picked up a small number of times. The chain joins TRBV19 to TRBJ1-5; D gene uncertain. CDR1 and CDR2 (germline): LNHDA, SQIVND (reference sequence). The CDR3 is made up of 15 amino acids. Deletions cut 5 bases from V and 0 bases from J, with 11 bases between. In DNA form, the CDR3 reads TGTGCCAGTAGTTCCTTTGAGGATAGCAATCAGCCCCAGCATTTT. Its protein product is CASSSFEDSNQPQHF.

This clonotype was seen ten or more times. The V and J genes are TRBV5-6 and TRBJ2-7; 7 bases line up with TRBD2. The CDR3 spans 14 residues. Unmatched junction bases numbered 7, after V lost 2 bases and J lost 5 bases. The germline gives CDR1 SGHDT, CDR2 YYEEEE. CDR3 protein: CASSLRRESNEQYF. The CDR3 bases are TGTGCCAGCAGCTTAAGGCGGGAGTCCAACGAGCAGTACTTC.

This clonotype came up many times. The chain employs TRBV6-1 and TRBJ2-7; 10 nucleotides line up with TRBD1. CDR1 is MNHNS, CDR2 SASEGT, per germline. J lost 0 bases, V lost 5 bases, and 7 bases had no gene match. The CDR3 is made up of 16 amino acids. The CDR3 nucleotides are TGTGCCAGCAGTCCGATCCGGGACAGGGGCTCCTACGAGCAGTACGTC. This sequence encodes CASSPIRDRGSYEQYV.

The rearrangement joins TRBV4-2 to TRBJ2-5; D uncertain. V lost 0 bases to trimming and J lost 5 bases, with 7 bases between them. Germline V gene sequence: CDR1 LGHNA, CDR2 YNFKEQ. CDR3 length: 13 residues. The CDR3 DNA sequence: TGTGCCAGCAGCCAAGATTCCCGGGAGACCCAGTACTTC. Residues: CASSQDSRETQYF.

There are a few counts of this clonotype. V and J are TRBV7-8 and TRBJ2-1, with D uncertain. Germline loops: CDR1 SGHVS, CDR2 FQNEAQ. The CDR3 consists of 11 residues. The V gene lost 5 bases and the J gene lost 7 bases, with 6 bases spanning the gap. CDR3 amino acids: CASSGDNEQFF. As DNA, the CDR3 is TGTGCCAGCAGCGGGGATAATGAGCAGTTCTTC.

In its sample, this clonotype was seen a few times. The V and J genes are TRBV20-1 and TRBJ1-1, with TRBD1 as a possible D gene (5 bases). Germline V gene sequence: CDR1 DFQATT, CDR2 SNEGSKA (reference sequence). CDR3 length equals 14 residues. V was cut by 0 bases and J by 3 bases, with 11 bases left in between. The CDR3 nucleotides read TGCAGTGCTAGAGAGGGGGGAGTCTACACTGAAGCTTTCTTT. Translated, it gives CSAREGGVYTEAFF.

The rearrangement joins TRBV29-1 to TRBJ1-2, with D tentatively TRBD1 (6 bases). The germline gives CDR1 SQVTM, CDR2 ANQGSEA. The CDR3 contains 12 residues. V was trimmed by 4 bases and J by 8 bases, leaving 14 bases between them. The CDR3 coding sequence is TGCAGCGTTGTTCTGGGGGGGCGAGGCTACACCTTC. It specifies CSVVLGGRGYTF.

This clonotype was found many times. This chain uses TRBV28 with TRBJ1-5, with D uncertain. V lost 5 bases, J lost 11 bases, and 16 bases lay in between. The CDR3 runs 13 residues. Germline loops: CDR1 MDHEN, CDR2 SYDVKM. CDR3 DNA: TGTGCCAGCAGTCCAGGTTTGGGATGGTCCCAGCATTTT. Its translation: CASSPGLGWSQHF.

In this sample, this clonotype turned up many times. V and J are TRBV2 and TRBJ2-1; no reliable D call. V shed 6 bases and J shed 6 bases, with 12 bases lying between them. The V gene's germline CDR1 is SNHLY and CDR2 FYNNEI. This CDR3 spans 13 amino acids. The CDR3 spells CASRMTFFNEQFF. The CDR3, as DNA: TGTGCCAGCAGGATGACTTTCTTCAATGAGCAGTTCTTC.

The rearrangement uses TRBV24-1 and TRBJ2-2, with TRBD1 identical over 11 bases. The CDR3 totals 17 residues. V lost 3 bases and J lost 6; bases outside the gene matches: 8. The germline gives CDR1 KGHDR, CDR2 SFDVKD. The CDR3 reads CATSDPPGQGGSGELFF. CDR3 sequence (DNA): TGTGCCACCAGTGATCCCCCGGGACAGGGGGGGTCCGGGGAGCTGTTTTTT.

This clonotype was recorded many times. This chain links TRBV20-1 with TRBJ1-1; D might be TRBD1 (6 bases). CDR3 length: 16 amino acids. V was shortened by 1 base and J by 0 bases, with 15 bases between the two germline ends. CDR1 is DFQATT, CDR2 SNEGSKA, per germline (reference sequence). The CDR3 region is CSARGGLRAMNTEAFF. The CDR3 bases are TGCAGTGCTAGAGGGGGGCTTCGGGCGATGAACACTGAAGCTTTCTTT.

This clonotype was recorded a few times. The chain employs TRBV4-2 and TRBJ2-2; D unresolved. There are 13 residues in the CDR3. Germline lookup yields CDR1 LGHNA and CDR2 YNFKEQ. Trimming shortened V by 0 bases and J by 7 bases, and 6 bases separated the two germline ends. This CDR3 is CASSQDWGGELFF. The DNA of the CDR3 is TGTGCCAGCAGCCAAGATTGGGGCGGGGAGCTGTTTTTT.

Regarding this clonotype: This may arise from a read error, as a much more abundant clone is one base away. V usage is TRBV12-3 or TRBV12-4 and J usage is TRBJ2-2; TRBD2 matches 7 bases. The CDR3 has 14 residues. The CDR3 DNA reads as TGTACCAGCAGTACCAGACTAGCCAACGGGGAGCTGTTTTTT. Translated, it gives CTSSTRLANGELFF.